This TCR beta chain appears in the sequencing data of a study of tumor-infiltrating lymphocytes in primary liver carcinoma. The approximately 20-31 mg bulk tissue piece was not sorted before simultaneous RNA and DNA extraction. Of note for this clonotype: Antigen: not known.

Study results and limitations: Presence in all five tumor regions was observed for only about 7.5-24% of top clones.

This CDR3 has 13 residues. V dropped 8 bases and J dropped 5 bases, with 14 bases sitting between them. The V gene's germline CDR1 is MNHEY and CDR2 SVGAGI. A constant-region primer served to make TCR beta cDNA from about 0.45 ug total RNA. For TCR beta, libraries were produced by three nested multiplex PCR rounds using slightly modified ARM-PCR. Running 10 cycles apiece, the first two PCR rounds relied on TRBV1-TRBV30 forward primers together with a C-beta reverse primer. MiXCR was run by TCRdb on the multiplex PCR reads, yielding one entry per CDR3 protein. Altogether some 100,000 distinct CDR3 sequences are present, around two thirds being singletons, with the ten largest covering roughly 12%.

This receptor was taken from a woman aged 55-70 years with primary liver carcinoma and hepatitis B virus infection. Sequenced material: liver tumor tissue from sampling region 2. This sample's subset: tumor region T2, inferior pole. The rearrangement joins TRBV6-5 to TRBJ2-3, with D perhaps TRBD1 (7 bases). CDR3 region: CASGYRGGDTQYF. The DNA for the CDR3 is TGTGCCAGCGGCTACAGGGGAGGAGATACGCAGTATTTT.